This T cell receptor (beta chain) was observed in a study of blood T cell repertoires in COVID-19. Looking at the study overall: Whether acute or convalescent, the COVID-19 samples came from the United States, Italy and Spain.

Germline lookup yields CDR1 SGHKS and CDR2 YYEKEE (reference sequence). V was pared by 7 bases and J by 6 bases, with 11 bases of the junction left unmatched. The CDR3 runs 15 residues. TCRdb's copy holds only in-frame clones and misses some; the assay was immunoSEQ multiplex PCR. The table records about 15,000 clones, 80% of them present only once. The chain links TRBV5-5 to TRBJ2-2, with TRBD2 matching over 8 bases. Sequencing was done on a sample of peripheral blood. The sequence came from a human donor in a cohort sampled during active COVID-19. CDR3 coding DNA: TGTGCCAGCGGGAGAGCGGGAGTTCACGCCGGGGAGCTGTTTTTT. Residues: CASGRAGVHAGELFF.